This entry lists 27 T cell receptor beta chains sequenced from one sample in a study of blood T cell repertoires in COVID-19. The assay was immunoSEQ multiplex PCR, and TCRdb's table has in-frame clones only and misses some. Found here are around 200,000 clones, around three quarters of them singletons; the top ten hold 4.5% to 7%. Sequenced material: peripheral blood. These TCRs come from a woman in her seventies with acute or convalescent COVID-19.

V is TRBV5-1 and J is TRBJ2-7; TRBD2 matches at 10 bases. Germline V gene sequence: CDR1 SGHRS, CDR2 YFSETQ. This CDR3 region has 16 residues. Unmatched junction bases numbered 7, after V lost 1 base and J lost 3 bases. The CDR3 nucleotides read TGCGCCAGCAGCTTGATATCTCTAGCGGGGGTCTACGAGCAGTACTTC. Translated: CASSLISLAGVYEQYF.

The chain couples TRBV28 to TRBJ2-7, with TRBD1 matching 8 bases. The V segment lost 5 bases and the J segment 4 bases; nucleotides outside the gene matches: 7. Germline V lookup: CDR1 MDHEN, CDR2 SYDVKM. The CDR3 loop spans 14 amino acids. The CDR3 sequence: CASSRQGIVYEQYF. CDR3 bases: TGTGCCAGCAGTAGACAGGGGATTGTATACGAGCAGTACTTC.

The chain links TRBV5-1 to TRBJ2-3, with D perhaps TRBD2 (5 bases). This CDR3 spans 14 amino acids. Per germline, CDR1 SGHRS and CDR2 YFSETQ. V was shortened by 4 bases and J by 3 bases, with 12 bases between the two germline ends. CDR3 in amino acids: CASSRGRDTDTQYF. In DNA form, the CDR3 reads TGCGCCAGCAGCCGGGGTCGGGATACAGATACGCAGTATTTT.

The chain uses TRBV7-6 and TRBJ2-1; 13 bases match TRBD2. The ends lost 5 bases at V and 1 base at J; junction bases unmatched: 5. This CDR3 comprises 17 residues. Germline V gives CDR1 SGHVS, CDR2 FNYEAQ. The CDR3 DNA reads as TGTGCCAGCAGCCCCCGACTAGCGGGAGGTTCCTACAATGAGCAGTTCTTC. As protein: CASSPRLAGGSYNEQFF.

The V call is TRBV7-2, the J call TRBJ2-5; D not resolved. Germline V lookup: CDR1 SGHTA, CDR2 FQGNSA. The V gene lost 4 bases and the J gene lost 5 bases, with 17 bases spanning the gap. The CDR3 covers 15 residues. CDR3 DNA sequence: TGTGCCAGCAGCTCACCCAGCAGGTTCCGGGAGACCCAGTACTTC. This sequence encodes CASSSPSRFRETQYF.

The rearrangement uses TRBV6-5 and TRBJ1-4; D not resolved. CDR1 and CDR2 from the germline V gene are MNHEY and SVGAGI. The CDR3 runs 16 residues. Trimming shortened V by 4 bases and J by 0 bases, and 12 bases separated the two germline ends. The chain's CDR3 is CASSSLRRTTNEKLFF. CDR3 in DNA: TGTGCCAGCAGTTCCCTCCGCAGGACAACTAATGAAAAACTGTTTTTT.

This clone showed up just a few times. This chain links TRBV5-5 with TRBJ2-4, with 9 nucleotides matching TRBD1. Germline assignment: CDR1 SGHKS and CDR2 YYEKEE (reference sequence). J was trimmed by 0 bases and V by 7 bases; bases with no gene match: 2. This CDR3 contains 14 residues. In nucleotides, the CDR3 is TGTGCCAGCGGGGGACAGGGAGCCAAAAACATTCAGTACTTC. Its protein is CASGGQGAKNIQYF. Using reference TRBV5-5 and TRBJ2-4 for the parts outside the CDR3, the full variable domain is DAGVTQSPTHLIKTRGQQVTLRCSPISGHKSVSWYQQVLGQGPQFIFQYYEKEERGRGNFPDRFSARQFPNYSSELNVNALLLGDSALYLCASGGQGAKNIQYFGAGTRLSVL.

The chain employs TRBV25-1 and TRBJ2-3; D possibly corresponds to TRBD1 (6 bases). Germline V gives CDR1 MGHDK, CDR2 SYGVNS. V dropped 8 bases and J dropped 4 bases, with 16 bases sitting between them. The CDR3 runs 14 residues. CDR3: CASSQTRGADTQYF. The CDR3 region has the DNA TGTGCCAGCTCCCAGACCAGGGGTGCAGATACGCAGTATTTT.

The genes are TRBV30 and TRBJ2-7; weak D call: TRBD2 (5 bases). CDR3 length: 13 amino acids. Trimming took off 0 bases at V and 6 bases at J, with 12 bases between the two ends. Germline CDR1 GTSNPN, CDR2 SVGIG (reference sequence). DNA of the CDR3: TGTGCCTGGAGTGTGGTACTAGAGGGCGAGCAGTACTTC. This gives the protein CAWSVVLEGEQYF.

V gene TRBV5-1 combines with J gene TRBJ2-7; 8 bases map to TRBD2. V lost 0 bases and J lost 7; bases outside the gene matches: 12. CDR3 length: 16 residues. Germline loops: CDR1 SGHRS, CDR2 YFSETQ. The CDR3 protein is CASSLENPGGPEEQYF. The DNA for the CDR3 is TGCGCCAGCAGCTTGGAGAATCCGGGAGGGCCGGAAGAGCAGTACTTC. The complete variable domain, with remaining parts taken from reference TRBV5-1 and TRBJ2-7, reads KAGVTQTPRYLIKTRGQQVTLSCSPISGHRSVSWYQQTPGQGLQFLFEYFSETQRNKGNFPGRFSGRQFSNSRSEMNVSTLELGDSALYLCASSLENPGGPEEQYFGPGTRLTVT.

V is TRBV3-1 (or the pseudogene TRBV3-2) and J is TRBJ2-7; possible D gene TRBD2, 5 bases. The V end was cut by 0 bases, the J end by 4 bases, with 13 bases between. CDR1 LGHDT and CDR2 YNNKEL come from the germline V gene (reference sequence). The CDR3 length is 15 residues. CDR3 region: CASSQDSAGVYEQYF. For the CDR3, the DNA is TGTGCCAGCAGCCAAGATAGCGCGGGTGTGTACGAGCAGTACTTC.

The chain links TRBV11-3 to TRBJ2-5; 7 bases fit TRBD2. Germline V gene data show CDR1 as SGHNT and CDR2 as YENEEA. This CDR3 has 16 residues. Losses at the gene ends were 1 base for V and 2 bases for J; bases not matched to a gene: 7. This CDR3 reads CASSLGASGLQETQYF. The CDR3 region has the DNA TGTGCCAGCAGCTTAGGGGCTAGCGGCTTGCAAGAGACCCAGTACTTC.

Details on this clone: Other nucleotide sequences from this sample produce the same CDR3. The chain employs TRBV9 and TRBJ2-1, with a possible D match to TRBD2 (6 bases). The germline V and J ends were trimmed by 0 bases and 10 bases, with 11 bases remaining between them. The CDR3 contains 13 residues. Germline values: CDR1 SGDLS, CDR2 YYNGEE. CDR3 DNA: TGTGCCAGCAGCGTAGGCGGGGAAAACGAGCAGTTCTTC. It yields the protein CASSVGGENEQFF.

The V and J genes are TRBV7-9 and TRBJ1-1, with TRBD1 matching over 8 bases. Trimming at V came to 7 bases and at J to 2 bases, leaving 6 bases not matched to a gene. The CDR3 consists of 14 residues. Looked up from germline, CDR1 is SEHNR and CDR2 is FQNEAQ (reference sequence). CDR3 nucleotides: TGTGCCAGCAATCAACAGGGGGGAAACACTGAAGCTTTCTTT. Translated, it gives CASNQQGGNTEAFF.

For this clone: At one end the junction does not follow the germline gene, possibly because of a read error. This sequence joins TRBV2 and TRBJ2-1, with D maybe TRBD2 (6 bases). This CDR3 spans 15 amino acids. The germline gives CDR1 SNHLY, CDR2 FYNNEI. The CDR3 loop reads CASSKAGSSYNEQFF. For the CDR3, the DNA is TGTGCCAGCAGTAAAGCGGGCAGCTCCTACAATGAGCAGTTCTTC.

The rearrangement joins TRBV30 to TRBJ1-1; no reliable D call. Germline V CDR1 and CDR2: GTSNPN, SVGIG (reference sequence). CDR3 length equals 12 residues. V shed 4 bases and J shed 1 base, with 7 bases lying between them. The CDR3 loop reads CAWTSENTEAFF. CDR3 in DNA: TGTGCCTGGACCAGCGAGAACACTGAAGCTTTCTTT. Supplemented by reference TRBV30 and TRBJ1-1, the full variable domain reads SQTIHQWPATLVQPVGSPLSLECTVEGTSNPNLYWYRQAAGRGLQLLFYSVGIGQISSEVPQNLSASRPQDRQFILSSKKLLLSDSGFYLCAWTSENTEAFFGQGTRLTVV.

This clone has more than one count but fewer than ten. The rearrangement links TRBV7-2 to TRBJ2-6, with D tentatively TRBD1 (6 bases). The CDR3 covers 18 residues. V dropped 5 bases and J dropped 0 bases, with 17 bases sitting between them. From germline, CDR1 is SGHTA and CDR2 FQGNSA. Written as DNA, the CDR3 is TGTGCCAGCAGCCCCATGACCGGGACACTCTCTGGGGCCAACGTCCTGACTTTC. Its protein is CASSPMTGTLSGANVLTF.

V gene TRBV27 combines with J gene TRBJ2-5; weak D call: TRBD2 (6 bases). CDR3 length: 14 residues. V lost 2 bases and J lost 4, with 11 bases in between. Per the germline V gene, CDR1 is MNHEY and CDR2 is SMNVEV (reference sequence). The CDR3 is CASSLAGSGETQYF. Here the CDR3 DNA reads TGTGCCAGCAGTTTAGCGGGGAGTGGAGAGACCCAGTACTTC.

This chain joins TRBV2 and TRBJ2-4; perhaps TRBD1 as D (5 bases). The CDR3 is 19 amino acids. Looked up from germline, CDR1 is SNHLY and CDR2 is FYNNEI. With 3 bases removed from V and 0 bases from J, the gap between germline ends came to 21 bases. CDR3 amino acids: CASSDGETVNPLAKNIQYF. CDR3 DNA sequence: TGTGCCAGCAGTGATGGTGAGACAGTCAACCCACTAGCCAAAAACATTCAGTACTTC. Combining the CDR3 with reference TRBV2 and TRBJ2-4 gives the whole variable domain EPEVTQTPSHQVTQMGQEVILRCVPISNHLYFYWYRQILGQKVEFLVSFYNNEISEKSEIFDDQFSVERPDGSNFTLKIRSTKLEDSAMYFCASSDGETVNPLAKNIQYFGAGTRLSVL.

This rearrangement joins TRBV5-5 to TRBJ1-4, with D unresolved. The CDR3 sequence is 14 residues long. Between the trimmed V and J ends, which lost 0 bases and 7 bases, there was a span of 10 bases. Germline V gives CDR1 SGHKS, CDR2 YYEKEE (reference sequence). CDR3 amino acids: CASSLAGEGEKLFF. The CDR3 nucleotides are TGTGCCAGCAGCTTGGCTGGGGAGGGTGAAAAACTGTTTTTT.

The chain has TRBV30 and TRBJ1-1, with D uncertain. Looked up from germline, CDR1 is GTSNPN and CDR2 is SVGIG (reference sequence). The V gene lost 5 bases and the J gene lost 1 base, with 20 bases spanning the gap. The CDR3 spans 16 residues. This chain's CDR3 is CAWYRGRLPRNTEAFF. The CDR3 DNA is TGTGCCTGGTACCGAGGGAGGCTCCCCCGGAACACTGAAGCTTTCTTT.

This chain connects TRBV28 to TRBJ2-4; TRBD1 is a possible D gene (6 bases). Germline loops: CDR1 MDHEN, CDR2 SYDVKM. V lost 6 bases, J lost 3 bases, and 15 bases lay in between. The CDR3 spans 15 residues. The DNA for the CDR3 is TGTGCCAGCAGGCCACCACAGGGAGTCAAAAACATTCAGTACTTC. This gives the protein CASRPPQGVKNIQYF.

The V and J genes are TRBV2 and TRBJ1-2, with 9 bases aligning to TRBD1. Germline V gene lookup returns CDR1 SNHLY and CDR2 FYNNEI. The CDR3 is 15 residues long. V was clipped by 7 bases and J by 2 bases; unmatched bases: 8. The CDR3 bases are TGTGCCAGCACCTCGGCCGGGACAGGGAACTATGGCTACACCTTC. Protein sequence: CASTSAGTGNYGYTF.

The chain has TRBV9 and TRBJ1-4, with no clear D. This CDR3 region has 15 residues. Between the trimmed V and J ends, which lost 0 bases and 7 bases, there was a span of 13 bases. The germline V gene encodes CDR1 SGDLS and CDR2 YYNGEE. CDR3 DNA sequence: TGTGCCAGCAGCGTAGGACCGTCTGAGGTTGAAAAACTGTTTTTT. As protein: CASSVGPSEVEKLFF.

This chain connects TRBV10-3 to TRBJ1-2; 7 bases map to TRBD1. This CDR3 has 16 residues. Germline-derived CDR1 and CDR2 are ENHRY and SYGVKD. V was clipped by 7 bases and J by 6 bases; unmatched bases: 17. DNA for the CDR3: TGTGCCATCAAACCCGACAGGGTGGAATCGGGGCATGGCTACACCTTC. This encodes CAIKPDRVESGHGYTF.

The V call is TRBV27, the J call TRBJ2-3, with D possibly being TRBD2 (5 bases). The CDR3 covers 15 residues. V dropped 2 bases and J dropped 6 bases, with 15 bases sitting between them. Germline CDR1 reads MNHEY; CDR2 reads SMNVEV (reference sequence). The CDR3 DNA is TGTGCCAGCAGTTTACGGGGTCCCCACACGGATACGCAGTATTTT. This translates into CASSLRGPHTDTQYF.

This clone was observed a handful of times. The chain combines TRBV5-1 with TRBJ1-4, with TRBD1 as a possible D gene (5 bases). There are 14 residues in the CDR3. V lost 0 bases and J lost 6, with 9 bases in between. Looked up from germline, CDR1 is SGHRS and CDR2 is YFSETQ. DNA for the CDR3: TGCGCCAGCAGCTTGGAGGGGAGGGATGAAAAACTGTTTTTT. Amino acid sequence: CASSLEGRDEKLFF.